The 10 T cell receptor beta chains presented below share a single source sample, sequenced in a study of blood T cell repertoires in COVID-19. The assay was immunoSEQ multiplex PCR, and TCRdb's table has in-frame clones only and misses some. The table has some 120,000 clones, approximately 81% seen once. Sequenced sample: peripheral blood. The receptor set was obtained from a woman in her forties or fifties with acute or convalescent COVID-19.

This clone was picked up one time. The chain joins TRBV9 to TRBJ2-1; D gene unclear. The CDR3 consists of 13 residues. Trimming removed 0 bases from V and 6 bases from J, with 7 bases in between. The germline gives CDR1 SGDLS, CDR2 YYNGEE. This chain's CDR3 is CASSVAGLNEQFF. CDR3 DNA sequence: TGTGCCAGCAGCGTAGCTGGCCTCAATGAGCAGTTCTTC.

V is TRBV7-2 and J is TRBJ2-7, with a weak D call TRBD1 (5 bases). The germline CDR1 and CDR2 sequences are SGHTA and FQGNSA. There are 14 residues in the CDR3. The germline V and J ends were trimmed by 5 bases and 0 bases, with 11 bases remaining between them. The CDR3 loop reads CASSTQGYSYEQYF. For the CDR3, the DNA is TGTGCCAGCAGCACCCAGGGATACTCCTACGAGCAGTACTTC.

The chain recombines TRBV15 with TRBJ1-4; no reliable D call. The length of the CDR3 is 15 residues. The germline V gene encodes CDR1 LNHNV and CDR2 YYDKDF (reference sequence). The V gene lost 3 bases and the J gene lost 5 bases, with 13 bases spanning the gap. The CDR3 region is CATSSVRSNNEKLFF. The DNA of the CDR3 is TGTGCCACCAGCAGTGTAAGGAGTAACAATGAAAAACTGTTTTTT.

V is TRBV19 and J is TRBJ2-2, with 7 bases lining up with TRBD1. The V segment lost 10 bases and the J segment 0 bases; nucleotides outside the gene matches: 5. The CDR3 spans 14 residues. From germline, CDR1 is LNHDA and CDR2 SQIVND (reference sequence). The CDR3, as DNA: TGTGCCACTTGCCAGGGGGCGAACACCGGGGAGCTGTTTTTT. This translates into CATCQGANTGELFF. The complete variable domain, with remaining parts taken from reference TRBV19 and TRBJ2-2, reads DGGITQSPKYLFRKEGQNVTLSCEQNLNHDAMYWYRQDPGQGLRLIYYSQIVNDFQKGDIAEGYSVSREKKESFPLTVTSAQKNPTAFYLCATCQGANTGELFFGEGSRLTVL.

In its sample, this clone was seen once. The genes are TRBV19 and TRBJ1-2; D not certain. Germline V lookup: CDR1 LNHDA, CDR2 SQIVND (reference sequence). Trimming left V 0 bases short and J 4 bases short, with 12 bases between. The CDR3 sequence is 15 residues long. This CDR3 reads CASSIEDGGLYGYTF. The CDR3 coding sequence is TGTGCCAGTAGTATAGAGGACGGAGGCCTCTATGGCTACACCTTC.

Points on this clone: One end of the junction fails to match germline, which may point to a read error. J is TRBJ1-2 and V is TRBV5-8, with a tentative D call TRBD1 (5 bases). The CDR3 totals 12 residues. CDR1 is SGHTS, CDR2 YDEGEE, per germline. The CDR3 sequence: CASSLQVPHYSF. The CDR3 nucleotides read TGTGCCAGCAGCTTACAGGTTCCCCACTACTCCTTC.

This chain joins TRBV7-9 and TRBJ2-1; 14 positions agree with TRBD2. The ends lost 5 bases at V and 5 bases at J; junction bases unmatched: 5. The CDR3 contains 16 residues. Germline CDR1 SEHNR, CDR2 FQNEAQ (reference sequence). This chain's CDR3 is CASSPRTSGRNNEQFF. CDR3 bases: TGTGCCAGCAGCCCACGGACTAGCGGGAGGAACAATGAGCAGTTCTTC.

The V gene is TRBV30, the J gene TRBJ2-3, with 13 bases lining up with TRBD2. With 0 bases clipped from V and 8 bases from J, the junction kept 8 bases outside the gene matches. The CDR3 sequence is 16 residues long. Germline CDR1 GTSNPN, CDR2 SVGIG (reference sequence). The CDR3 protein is CAWSVPTSGGAGTQYF. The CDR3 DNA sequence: TGTGCCTGGAGTGTACCCACTAGCGGGGGGGCGGGTACGCAGTATTTT.

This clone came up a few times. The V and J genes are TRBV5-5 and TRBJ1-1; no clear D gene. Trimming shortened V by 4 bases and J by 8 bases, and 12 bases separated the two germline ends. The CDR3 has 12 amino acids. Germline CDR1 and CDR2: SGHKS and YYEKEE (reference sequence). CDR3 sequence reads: CASSPRAGEAFF. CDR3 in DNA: TGTGCCAGCAGCCCCCGGGCGGGCGAAGCTTTCTTT.

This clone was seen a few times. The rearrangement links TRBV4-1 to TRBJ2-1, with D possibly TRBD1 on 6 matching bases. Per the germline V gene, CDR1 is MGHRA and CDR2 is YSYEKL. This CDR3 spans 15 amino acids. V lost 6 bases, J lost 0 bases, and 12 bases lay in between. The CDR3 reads CASRPTGSSYNEQFF. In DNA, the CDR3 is TGCGCCAGCAGACCTACAGGGAGCTCCTACAATGAGCAGTTCTTC.